The T cell receptor beta chain under discussion was sequenced for a study of T cell responses to AZD1222 COVID-19 vaccine. Germline values: CDR1 SEHNR, CDR2 FQNEAQ (reference sequence). With V trimmed by 5 bases and J by 4 bases, 4 bases remained unmatched. This CDR3 comprises 14 residues. Details on this clone: Its specificity is unknown.

Study-wide results and limits: Spike-wide vaccine-associated CD4 TCRs dominated at 160-218 and 743-854.

Sequencing was performed with immunoSEQ multiplex PCR; in TCRdb, only in-frame clones are kept and a portion is missing. The sample holds roughly 140,000 clones, approximately 94% seen once. The chain carries TRBV7-9 and TRBJ2-5; 10 bases align to TRBD2. The receptor comes from an adult in good health. The starting material was peripheral blood, obtained on day 0 of AZD1222 vaccination. Here the CDR3 reads CASSRLAGLETQYF. The CDR3 coding sequence is TGTGCCAGCAGCAGACTAGCGGGCTTAGAGACCCAGTACTTC.